What follows are 10 T cell receptor beta chains derived from one specimen sequenced in a study of control samples from healthy donors and cancer patients. Sequencing used immunoSEQ multiplex PCR; TCRdb keeps in-frame clones, though not all of them. Found here are under 200,000 clones, just over 95% of them singletons; the top ten hold over 1%. Sequences were obtained from blood. The receptors were gathered from a woman in her thirties in good health.

The chain links TRBV25-1 to TRBJ2-7; 7 bases are a match to TRBD2. V shed 4 bases, J shed 5 bases, and the junction held 17 bases outside the gene matches. CDR3 size: 17 residues. In germline, CDR1 is MGHDK, CDR2 SYGVNS. In DNA form, the CDR3 reads TGTGCCAGCAGTGTTTGGGGAAGCGGGAATCAGTTAGACGAGCAGTACTTC. Protein sequence: CASSVWGSGNQLDEQYF.

The gene calls are TRBV28 and TRBJ2-3; D remains unclear. The V and J ends lost 5 bases and 6 bases respectively, with 9 bases between them. CDR3 length: 12 residues. The germline V gene has CDR1 MDHEN and CDR2 SYDVKM. The CDR3 bases are TGTGCCAGCAGTCCTACGGTGGATACGCAGTATTTT. It encodes CASSPTVDTQYF.

In its sample, this clone was seen once. The rearrangement uses TRBV30 and TRBJ1-2, with a tentative D call TRBD1 (5 bases). The CDR3 extends over 14 amino acids. Germline lookup yields CDR1 GTSNPN and CDR2 SVGIG (reference sequence). Trimming left V 0 bases short and J 2 bases short, with 10 bases between. The CDR3 loop reads CAWSVGGVNYGYTF. As DNA, the CDR3 is TGTGCCTGGAGTGTGGGGGGGGTAAACTATGGCTACACCTTC.

This clone occurred once. The V call is TRBV18, the J call TRBJ2-2, with no clear D. The germline gives CDR1 KGHSH, CDR2 LQKENI. The CDR3 covers 17 residues. V was trimmed by 2 bases and J by 1 base, leaving 14 bases between them. CDR3 nucleotides: TGTGCCAGCTCACCAGGACCCGTTTCATGGAACACCGGGGAGCTGTTTTTT. It encodes CASSPGPVSWNTGELFF.

The rearrangement joins TRBV27 to TRBJ1-5, with TRBD1 matching 7 bases. The CDR3 contains 15 residues. J was trimmed by 7 bases and V by 5 bases; bases with no gene match: 11. Germline CDR1 and CDR2: MNHEY and SMNVEV (reference sequence). CDR3 loop: CASSGGGGGRQPQHF. The CDR3 nucleotides read TGTGCCAGCAGTGGGGGGGGAGGGGGCAGGCAGCCCCAGCATTTT.

V and J are TRBV28 and TRBJ1-3; D gene unclear. Germline CDR1 MDHEN, CDR2 SYDVKM. This CDR3 is 13 amino acids long. The V end was cut by 6 bases, the J end by 3 bases, with 9 bases between. CDR3 coding DNA: TGTGCCAGCAGAGGATATCGTGGAAACACCATATATTTT. Encoded protein: CASRGYRGNTIYF.

The chain couples TRBV6-1 to TRBJ1-4; D uncertain. Germline V CDR1 and CDR2: MNHNS, SASEGT. CDR3 length: 13 amino acids. Trimming pared 2 bases from V and 7 bases from J, leaving 8 bases between. CDR3 sequence (DNA): TGTGCCAGCAGTGAACAGGCCGGTGAAAAACTGTTTTTT. This sequence encodes CASSEQAGEKLFF.

The J gene is TRBJ1-3, the V gene TRBV28; a weak D match, TRBD1 (5 bases). V shed 7 bases and J shed 3 bases, with 19 bases lying between them. This CDR3 contains 16 residues. The germline CDR1 and CDR2 sequences are MDHEN and SYDVKM. In nucleotides, the CDR3 is TGTGCCAGCAACCCACAGGCTACAGATTTTGGAAACACCATATATTTT. This codes for CASNPQATDFGNTIYF.

The chain links TRBV6-5 to TRBJ2-7; 9 positions agree with TRBD2. The germline gives CDR1 MNHEY, CDR2 SVGAGI. The CDR3 has 15 amino acids. V lost 2 bases to trimming and J lost 2 bases; unmatched junction nucleotides: 4. The CDR3 here is CASSYLPSGTYEQYF. The DNA for the CDR3 is TGTGCCAGCAGTTACCTTCCTAGCGGGACCTACGAGCAGTACTTC.

The V and J genes are TRBV6-5 and TRBJ2-3; D is unresolved. Trimming stripped 4 bases from V and 6 bases from J, with 14 bases between. The CDR3 runs to 14 residues. Germline V gives CDR1 MNHEY, CDR2 SVGAGI. CDR3 amino acids: CASSFGLTSDTQYF. The CDR3, as DNA: TGTGCCAGCAGTTTCGGTTTAACGTCGGATACGCAGTATTTT.